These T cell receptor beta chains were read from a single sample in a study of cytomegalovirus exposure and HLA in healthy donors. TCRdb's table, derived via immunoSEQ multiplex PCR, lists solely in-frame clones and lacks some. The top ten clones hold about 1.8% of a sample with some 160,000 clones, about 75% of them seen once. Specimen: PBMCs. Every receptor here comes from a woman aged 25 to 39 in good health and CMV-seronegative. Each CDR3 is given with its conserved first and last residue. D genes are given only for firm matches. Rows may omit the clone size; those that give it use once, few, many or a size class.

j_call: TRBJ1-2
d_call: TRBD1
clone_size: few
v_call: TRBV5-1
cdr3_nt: TGCGCCAGCAGCTTGGGCCTTGGACAGGGGTGGATTGGAGGGACTGGCTACACCTTC
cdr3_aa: CASSLGLGQGWIGGTGYTF

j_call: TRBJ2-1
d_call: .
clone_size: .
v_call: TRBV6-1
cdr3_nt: TGTGCCAGCAGTGAGGCCGGGTCGTGCAATGAGCAGTTCTTC
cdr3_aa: CASSEAGSCNEQFF

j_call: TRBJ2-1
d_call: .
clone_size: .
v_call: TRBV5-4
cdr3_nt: TGTGCCAGCAGCTTGGAGCTCCTAGACGGCAATGAGCAGTTCTTC
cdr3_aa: CASSLELLDGNEQFF

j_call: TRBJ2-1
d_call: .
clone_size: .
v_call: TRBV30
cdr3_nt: TGTGCCTGGAGTGTCTTAGCATCCTTAAACAATGAGCAGTTCTTC
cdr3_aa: CAWSVLASLNNEQFF

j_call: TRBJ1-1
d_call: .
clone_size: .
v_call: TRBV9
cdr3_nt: TGTGCCAGCAGCGCCCGACAGTTCACTGAAGCTTTCTTT
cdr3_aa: CASSARQFTEAFF

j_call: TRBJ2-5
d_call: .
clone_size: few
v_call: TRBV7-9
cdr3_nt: TGTGCCAGCAGCCTCAGGGGGGCGCTTGAGACCCAGTACTTC
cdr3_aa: CASSLRGALETQYF

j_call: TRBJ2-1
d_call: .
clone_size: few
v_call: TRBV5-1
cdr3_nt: TGCGCCAGCACCCCGAGAGGGACAACAGATGAGCAGTTCTTC
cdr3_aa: CASTPRGTTDEQFF

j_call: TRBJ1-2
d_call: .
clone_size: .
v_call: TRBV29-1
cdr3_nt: TGCAGCGCCCCGGGGAGGGGAGGGTATGGCTACACCTTC
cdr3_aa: CSAPGRGGYGYTF

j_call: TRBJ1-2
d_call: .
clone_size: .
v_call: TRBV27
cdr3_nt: TGTGCCAGCAGACGACAGGACGGTAACTATGGCTACACCTTC
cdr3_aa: CASRRQDGNYGYTF

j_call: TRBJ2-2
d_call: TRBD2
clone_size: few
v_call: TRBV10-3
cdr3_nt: TGTGCCATCAGTGAATCGGCGGGGGTGACGAACACCGGGGAGCTGTTTTTT
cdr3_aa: CAISESAGVTNTGELFF

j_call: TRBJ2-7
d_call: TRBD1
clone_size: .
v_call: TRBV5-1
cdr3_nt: TGCGCCAGCAGATTGACAGGGACCTACGAGCAGTACTTC
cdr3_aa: CASRLTGTYEQYF

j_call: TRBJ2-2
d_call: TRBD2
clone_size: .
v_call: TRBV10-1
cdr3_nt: TGCGCCAGCAGTGGCGGGAGAGGGGCGACCGGGGAGCTGTTTTTT
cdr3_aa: CASSGGRGATGELFF

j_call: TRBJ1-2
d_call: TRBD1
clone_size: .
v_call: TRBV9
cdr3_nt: TGTGCCAGCAGCGTAGTGTTTATGGGGACAGGGGGCATCGGACTTTATGGCTACACCTTC
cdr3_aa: CASSVVFMGTGGIGLYGYTF

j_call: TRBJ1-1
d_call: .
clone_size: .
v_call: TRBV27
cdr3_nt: TGTGCCAGCAGTGCCATAGCCAGGGGCCGGGACACTGAAGCTTTCTTT
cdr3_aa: CASSAIARGRDTEAFF

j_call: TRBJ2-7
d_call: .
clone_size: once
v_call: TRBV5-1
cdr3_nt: TGCGCCAGCAGCTTGGACAGCACCTCCTACGAGCAGTACTTC
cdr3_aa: CASSLDSTSYEQYF

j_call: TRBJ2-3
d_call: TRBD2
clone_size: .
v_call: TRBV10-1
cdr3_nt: TGCGCCAGCAGTGGACAACTAGCGGGGGGGCCGAGAGATACGCAGTATTTT
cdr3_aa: CASSGQLAGGPRDTQYF

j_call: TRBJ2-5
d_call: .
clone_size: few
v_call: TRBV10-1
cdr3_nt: TGCGCCAGCAGTGACCCTCTTGGGACTGGTGAGGGGACCCAGTACTTC
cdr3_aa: CASSDPLGTGEGTQYF

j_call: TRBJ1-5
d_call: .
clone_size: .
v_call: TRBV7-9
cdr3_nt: TGTGCCAGCAGCTTAGCCGCCCCCAGGAATCAGCCCCAGCATTTT
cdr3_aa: CASSLAAPRNQPQHF

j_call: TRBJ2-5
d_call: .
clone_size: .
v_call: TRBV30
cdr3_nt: TGTGCCTGGATGGGTGGCGGCGGGGCCCTGGGGACCCAGTACTTC
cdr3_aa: CAWMGGGGALGTQYF

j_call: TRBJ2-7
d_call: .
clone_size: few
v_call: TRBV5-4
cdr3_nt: TGTGCCAGCAGCTTGCTAACGGGAACAACCAACTACGAGCAGTACTTC
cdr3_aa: CASSLLTGTTNYEQYF

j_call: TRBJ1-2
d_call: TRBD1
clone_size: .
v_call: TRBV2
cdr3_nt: TGTGCCAGCAGGGGTGGTGTTACAGGGGTTCTCTATGGCTACACCTTC
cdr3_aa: CASRGGVTGVLYGYTF

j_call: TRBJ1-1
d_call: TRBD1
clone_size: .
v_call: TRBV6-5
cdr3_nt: TGTGCCAGCAGGACCACCGGGACAGGGGGCAATGAAGCTTTCTTT
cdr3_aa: CASRTTGTGGNEAFF

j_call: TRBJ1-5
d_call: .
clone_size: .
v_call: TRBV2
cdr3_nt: TGTGCCAGCAGGGACCTGGACAGTAGTAATCAGCCCCAGCATTTT
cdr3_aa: CASRDLDSSNQPQHF

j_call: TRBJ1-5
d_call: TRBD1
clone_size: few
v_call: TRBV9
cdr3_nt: TGTGCCAGCAGCGAATGGGGACAGCCCAATCAGCCCCAGCATTTT
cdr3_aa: CASSEWGQPNQPQHF

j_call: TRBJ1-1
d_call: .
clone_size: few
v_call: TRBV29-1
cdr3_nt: TGCGAGGGGGTCGAAGCTTTCTTT
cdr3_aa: CEGVEAFF

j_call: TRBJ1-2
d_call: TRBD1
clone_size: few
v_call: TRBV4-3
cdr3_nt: TGCGCCAGCAGCCAAGAGGCGACAGGGATCTATGGCTACACCTTC
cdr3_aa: CASSQEATGIYGYTF

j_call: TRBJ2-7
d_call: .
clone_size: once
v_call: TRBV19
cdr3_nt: TGTGCCAGTACCCCTGGTGGGGGGAGTTCCTACGAGCAGTACTTC
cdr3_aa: CASTPGGGSSYEQYF

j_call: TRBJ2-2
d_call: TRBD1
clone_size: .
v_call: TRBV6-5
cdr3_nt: TGTGCCAGCAGTTACGGGACAGGGGTCACCGGGGAGCTGTTTTTT
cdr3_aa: CASSYGTGVTGELFF

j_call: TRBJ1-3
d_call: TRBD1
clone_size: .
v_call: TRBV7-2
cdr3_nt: TGTGCCAGCAGACGACGACAGGGGGCAGGAACTGGAAACACCATATATTTT
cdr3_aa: CASRRRQGAGTGNTIYF

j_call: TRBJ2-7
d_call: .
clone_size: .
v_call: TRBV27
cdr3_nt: TGTGCCAGCAGATACACCGGTGGAGGACAGTCCTACGAGCAGTACTTC
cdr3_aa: CASRYTGGGQSYEQYF

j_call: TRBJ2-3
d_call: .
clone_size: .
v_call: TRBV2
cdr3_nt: TGTGCCAGTGCGATCCTGGGGGGTTACACAGATACGCAGTATTTT
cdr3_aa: CASAILGGYTDTQYF

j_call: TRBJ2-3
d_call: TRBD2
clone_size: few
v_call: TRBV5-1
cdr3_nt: TGCGCCAGCAGCTTCGGGGGGTCTAGCACAGATACGCAGTATTTT
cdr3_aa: CASSFGGSSTDTQYF

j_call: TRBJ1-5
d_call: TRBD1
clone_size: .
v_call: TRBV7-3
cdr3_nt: TGTGCCAGCAGCCCGACAGGGCCCAATCAGCCCCAGCATTTT
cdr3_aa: CASSPTGPNQPQHF

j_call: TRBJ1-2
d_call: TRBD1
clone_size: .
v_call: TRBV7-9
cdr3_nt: TGTGCCAGCAGCCCCGGGACAGGGACCGTTTATGGCTACACCTTC
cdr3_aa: CASSPGTGTVYGYTF

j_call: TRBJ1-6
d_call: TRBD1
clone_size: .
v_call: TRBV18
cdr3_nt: TGTGCCAGCTCACCTGGACAGGCCTCTTATAATTCACCCCTCCACTTT
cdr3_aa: CASSPGQASYNSPLHF

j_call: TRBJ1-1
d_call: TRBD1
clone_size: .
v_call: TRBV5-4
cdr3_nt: TGTGCCAGCAGCCTACGGACAGGGGTAACTGAAGCTTTCTTT
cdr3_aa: CASSLRTGVTEAFF

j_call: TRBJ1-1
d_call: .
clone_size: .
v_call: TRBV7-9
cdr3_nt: TGTGCCAGCAGCTTAGAGCGGGGTTTCACTGAAGCTTTCTTT
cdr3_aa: CASSLERGFTEAFF

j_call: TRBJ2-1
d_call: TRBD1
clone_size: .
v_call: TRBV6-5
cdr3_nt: TGTGCCAGCAGTTACCGACCGGGACAGGGAGTCAATGAGCAGTTCTTC
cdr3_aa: CASSYRPGQGVNEQFF

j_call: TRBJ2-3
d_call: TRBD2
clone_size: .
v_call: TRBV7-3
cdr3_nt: TGTGCCAGCAGCTTAATTGCCCCTAGCGGGGGGGCCAGACAGTATTTT
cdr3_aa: CASSLIAPSGGARQYF

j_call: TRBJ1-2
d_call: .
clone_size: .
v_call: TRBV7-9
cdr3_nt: TGTGCCAGCAGCTTAGGTGGGGGGAACTATGGCTACACCTTC
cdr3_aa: CASSLGGGNYGYTF

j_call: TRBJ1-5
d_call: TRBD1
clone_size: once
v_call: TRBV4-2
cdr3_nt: TGTGCCAGCAGCCAAGGGGGGACAGCCAACTCGTACAATCAGCCCCAGCATTTT
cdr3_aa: CASSQGGTANSYNQPQHF

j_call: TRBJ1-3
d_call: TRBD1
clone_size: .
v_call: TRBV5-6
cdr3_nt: TGTGCCAGCAGCCCGGGGACAGGTCTCTCCTCCTCTGGAAACACCATATATTTT
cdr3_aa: CASSPGTGLSSSGNTIYF

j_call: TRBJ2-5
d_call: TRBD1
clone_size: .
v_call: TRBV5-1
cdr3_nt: TGCGCCAGCAGCTTGACAGGGGGCAGAGAGACCCAGTACTTC
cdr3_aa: CASSLTGGRETQYF

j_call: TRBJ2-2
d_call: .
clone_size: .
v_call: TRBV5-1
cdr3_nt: TGCGCCAGCAGCTTTAAAGGGGCGGACACCGGGGAGCTGTTTTTT
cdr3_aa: CASSFKGADTGELFF

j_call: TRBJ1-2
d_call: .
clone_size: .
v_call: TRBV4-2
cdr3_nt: TGTGCCAGCAGCCAGGGCAGGGTCGGCTACACCTTC
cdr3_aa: CASSQGRVGYTF

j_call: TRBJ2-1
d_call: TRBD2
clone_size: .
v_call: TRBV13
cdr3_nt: TGTGCCAGCAGCCCTCAGCGGGGGGCTAACTCCTACAATGAGCAGTTCTTC
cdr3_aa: CASSPQRGANSYNEQFF

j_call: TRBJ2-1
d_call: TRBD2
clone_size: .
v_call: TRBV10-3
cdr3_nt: TGTGCCATCACCCGGACTAGCGGGAACAATGAGCAGTTCTTC
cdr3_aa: CAITRTSGNNEQFF

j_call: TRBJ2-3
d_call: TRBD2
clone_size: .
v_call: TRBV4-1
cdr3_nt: TGCGCCAGCAGCCCGGGGACTAGCGGGGGCACAGATACGCAGTATTTT
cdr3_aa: CASSPGTSGGTDTQYF

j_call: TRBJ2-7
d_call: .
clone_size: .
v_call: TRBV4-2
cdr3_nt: TGTGCCAGCAGCCAAGGACTAGGGGACTACGAGCAGTACTTC
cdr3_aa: CASSQGLGDYEQYF

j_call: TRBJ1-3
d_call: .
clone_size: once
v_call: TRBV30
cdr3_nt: TGTGCCTGGAGTCAGGACACGGCCGGAAACACCATATATTTT
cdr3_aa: CAWSQDTAGNTIYF